This T cell receptor beta chain emerged from a study of STAT5B mutations in CD4+ large granular lymphocyte leukemia. Points from the study as a whole: The CD4+ versus CD8+ T-LGLL clonality difference may reflect limited sample size.

This clone occurred a few times. The antigen is undetermined. CDR1 SNHLY and CDR2 FYNNEI come from the germline V gene. The ends were cut back, 3 bases at V and 6 bases at J, with 15 bases in the middle. The CDR3 runs 15 residues. Here immunoSEQ multiplex PCR was the method, and the copy in TCRdb shows in-frame clones only, minus some. Of some 34,000 clones detected, around four fifths appear once; the ten largest clones hold 0.29%. This TCR derives from a human donor in good health. The chain couples TRBV2 to TRBJ1-5; possibly TRBD1 for D (5 bases). The specimen was CD4+ T cells from blood buffy coats. CDR3 region: CASSEVWGGVQPQHF. The CDR3 region has the DNA TGTGCCAGCAGTGAGGTTTGGGGGGGAGTTCAGCCCCAGCATTTT.